This T cell receptor (beta chain) emerged from a study of technical replicates of blood from a few donors. Germline V lookup: CDR1 WNHNN, CDR2 SYGVQD (reference sequence). With 6 bases removed from V and 6 bases from J, the gap between germline ends came to 15 bases. CDR3 length: 14 residues. Sequencing used immunoSEQ multiplex PCR; TCRdb keeps in-frame clones, though not all of them. The sample consists of about 81,000 clones, 95% to 97% of them appearing once. The receptor was derived from a human donor in good health. Sequenced: T cells isolated from PBMCs. The chain couples TRBV10-1 to TRBJ2-1; D not resolved. CDR3 sequence reads: CASSLSELRNEQFF. The CDR3 coding sequence is TGCGCCAGCAGCCTATCGGAGCTACGCAATGAGCAGTTCTTC.